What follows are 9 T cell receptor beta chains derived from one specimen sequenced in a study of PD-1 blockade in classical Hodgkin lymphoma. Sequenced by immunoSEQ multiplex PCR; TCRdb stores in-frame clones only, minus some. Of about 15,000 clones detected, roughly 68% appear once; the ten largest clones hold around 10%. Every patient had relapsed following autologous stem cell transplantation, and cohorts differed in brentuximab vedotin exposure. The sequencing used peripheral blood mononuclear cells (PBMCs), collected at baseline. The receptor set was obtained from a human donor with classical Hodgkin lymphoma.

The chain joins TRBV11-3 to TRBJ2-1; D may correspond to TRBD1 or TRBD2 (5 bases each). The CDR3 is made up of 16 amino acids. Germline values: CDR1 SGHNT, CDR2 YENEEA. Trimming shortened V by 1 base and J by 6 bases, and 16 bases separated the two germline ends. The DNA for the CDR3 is TGTGCCAGCAGCTTAGGAAGCGGCTTTGGGGGCAATGAGCAGTTCTTC. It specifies CASSLGSGFGGNEQFF.

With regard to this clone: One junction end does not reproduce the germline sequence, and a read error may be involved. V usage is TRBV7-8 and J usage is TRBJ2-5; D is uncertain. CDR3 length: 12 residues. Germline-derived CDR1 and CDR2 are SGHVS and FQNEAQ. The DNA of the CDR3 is TGTGCCAGCAGCTTAGAATTGGTCGAGCCCAACTTC. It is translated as CASSLELVEPNF. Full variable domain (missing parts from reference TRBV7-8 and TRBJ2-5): GAGVSQSPRYKVAKRGQDVALRCDPISGHVSLFWYQQALGQGPEFLTYFQNEAQLDKSGLPSDRFFAERPEGSVSTLKIQRTQQEDSAVYLCASSLELVEPNFGPGTRLLVL.

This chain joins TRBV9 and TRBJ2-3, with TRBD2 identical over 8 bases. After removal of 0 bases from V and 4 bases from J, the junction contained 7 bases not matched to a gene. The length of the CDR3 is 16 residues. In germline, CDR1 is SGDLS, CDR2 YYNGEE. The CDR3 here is CASSVVSGALPDTQYF. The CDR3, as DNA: TGTGCCAGCAGCGTAGTTAGCGGGGCTCTTCCAGATACGCAGTATTTT.

CDR3 sequence reads: CASSTIRQDTYGYTF. CDR3 coding DNA: TGTGCCAGCAGCACCATCCGACAGGACACTTACGGCTACACCTTC. V and J are TRBV5-6 and TRBJ1-2, with a tentative D call TRBD1 (6 bases). The V end was cut by 4 bases, the J end by 8 bases, with 21 bases between. There are 15 residues in the CDR3. Looked up from germline, CDR1 is SGHDT and CDR2 is YYEEEE.

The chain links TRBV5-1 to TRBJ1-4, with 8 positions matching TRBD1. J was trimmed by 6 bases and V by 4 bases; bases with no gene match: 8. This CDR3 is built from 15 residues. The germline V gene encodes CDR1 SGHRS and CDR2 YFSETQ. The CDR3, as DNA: TGCGCCAGCAGCCGGACAGGGCTGCAGGATGAAAAACTGTTTTTT. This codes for CASSRTGLQDEKLFF.

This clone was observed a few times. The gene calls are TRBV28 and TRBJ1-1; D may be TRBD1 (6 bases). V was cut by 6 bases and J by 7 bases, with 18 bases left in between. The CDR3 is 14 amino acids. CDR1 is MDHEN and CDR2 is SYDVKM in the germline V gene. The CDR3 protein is CASRTGTTVNEAFF. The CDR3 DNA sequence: TGTGCCAGCAGGACCGGGACAACCGTCAATGAAGCTTTCTTT. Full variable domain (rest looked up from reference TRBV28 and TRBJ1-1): DVKVTQSSRYLVKRTGEKVFLECVQDMDHENMFWYRQDPGLGLRLIYFSYDVKMKEKGDIPEGYSVSREKKERFSLILESASTNQTSMYLCASRTGTTVNEAFFGQGTRLTVV.

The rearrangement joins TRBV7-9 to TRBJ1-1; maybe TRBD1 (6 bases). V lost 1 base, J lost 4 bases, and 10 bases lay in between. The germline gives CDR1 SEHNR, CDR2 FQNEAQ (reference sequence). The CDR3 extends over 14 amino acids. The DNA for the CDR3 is TGTGCCAGCAGCTTAGGGGCAGGGGCCACTGAAGCTTTCTTT. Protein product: CASSLGAGATEAFF.

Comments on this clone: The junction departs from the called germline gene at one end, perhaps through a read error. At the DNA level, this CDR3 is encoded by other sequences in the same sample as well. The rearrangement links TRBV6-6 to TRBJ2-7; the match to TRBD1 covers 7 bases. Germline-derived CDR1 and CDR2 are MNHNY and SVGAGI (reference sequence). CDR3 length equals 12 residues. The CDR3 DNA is TGTGCCAGCAGCGAGACAGGGTACGAACAGTACTTC. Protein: CASSETGYEQYF.

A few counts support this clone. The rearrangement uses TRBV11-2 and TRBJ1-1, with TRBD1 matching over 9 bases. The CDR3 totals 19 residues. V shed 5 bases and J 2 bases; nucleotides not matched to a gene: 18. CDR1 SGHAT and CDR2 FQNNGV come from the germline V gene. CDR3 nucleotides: TGTGCCAGCAGCCCATACCCCCACATGACAGGGGGGAAAAACACTGAAGCTTTCTTT. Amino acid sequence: CASSPYPHMTGGKNTEAFF.